One and the same sample provided the 31 T cell receptor beta chains below, sequenced in a study of shared clonotypes between healthy human individuals. Using immunoSEQ multiplex PCR, the repertoire was profiled, and TCRdb retains in-frame clones only, with some absent. The data show around 320,000 clones, with around 86% seen just once and roughly 17% held by the top ten. Sequencing was carried out using memory CD8+ T cells sorted from blood. Described subset: CD45RO+ cells pooled with CCR7-negative TemRA cells. The receptor source for this set is a man aged 18 to 30 in good health.

The rearrangement links TRBV4-1 to TRBJ1-4; TRBD1 is a possible D gene (5 bases). Germline V gene sequence: CDR1 MGHRA, CDR2 YSYEKL. The CDR3 loop spans 15 amino acids. Trimming removed 0 bases from V and 5 bases from J, with 10 bases in between. The CDR3 is CASSQESGTNEKLFF. CDR3 DNA: TGCGCCAGCAGCCAAGAATCGGGGACGAATGAAAAACTGTTTTTT.

The chain links TRBV9 to TRBJ2-5, with D unclear. V was cut by 0 bases and J by 4 bases, with 16 bases left in between. This CDR3 is 16 amino acids long. CDR1 is SGDLS, CDR2 YYNGEE, per germline. The DNA for the CDR3 is TGTGCCAGCAGCGTAGATGAACATCAGATGGGAGAGACCCAGTACTTC. Amino acid sequence: CASSVDEHQMGETQYF.

The chain joins TRBV9 to TRBJ2-7, with 10 bases lining up with TRBD2. CDR1 SGDLS and CDR2 YYNGEE come from the germline V gene. With V trimmed by 4 bases and J by 4 bases, 11 bases remained unmatched. The CDR3 length is 16 residues. The CDR3 sequence: CASSPILAGASYEQYF. The DNA of the CDR3 is TGTGCCAGCAGCCCCATCCTAGCGGGGGCATCTTACGAGCAGTACTTC. Drawing the rest from reference TRBV9 and TRBJ2-7, the complete variable domain is DSGVTQTPKHLITATGQRVTLRCSPRSGDLSVYWYQQSLDQGLQFLIQYYNGEERAKGNILERFSAQQFPDLHSELNLSSLELGDSALYFCASSPILAGASYEQYFGPGTRLTVT.

The gene calls are TRBV10-3 and TRBJ1-1; D is uncertain. Deletions cut 2 bases from V and 3 bases from J, with 7 bases between. Germline CDR1 and CDR2: ENHRY and SYGVKD. The CDR3 contains 13 residues. Here the CDR3 reads CAISEPAYTEAFF. The CDR3 nucleotides read TGTGCCATCAGTGAGCCCGCCTACACTGAAGCTTTCTTT.

CDR3 nucleotide sequence: TGCGCCAGCAGCTTGTGGGACAGAGCCTACGAGCAGTACTTC. Its translation is CASSLWDRAYEQYF. This sequence joins TRBV5-1 and TRBJ2-7; 7 positions agree with TRBD1. The CDR3 extends over 14 amino acids. V gave up 1 base and J gave up 2 bases; unmatched junction bases: 3. Germline V gives CDR1 SGHRS, CDR2 YFSETQ.

The V and J genes are TRBV7-9 and TRBJ1-2; 10 bases are a match to TRBD1. The germline gives CDR1 SEHNR, CDR2 FQNEAQ (reference sequence). CDR3 length equals 14 residues. Unmatched junction bases numbered 3, after V lost 5 bases and J lost 3 bases. The CDR3 nucleotides are TGTGCCAGCAGCATCGGGACAGGGGACTATGGCTACACCTTC. This encodes CASSIGTGDYGYTF.

The rearrangement joins TRBV5-1 to TRBJ2-5; D unresolved. CDR3 size: 15 residues. Between the trimmed V and J ends, which lost 7 bases and 7 bases, there was a span of 23 bases. CDR1 and CDR2 (germline): SGHRS, YFSETQ. CDR3 DNA sequence: TGCGCCAGCCACCAGTACAGTGTCGGTCTTGGGACCCAGTACTTC. It encodes CASHQYSVGLGTQYF.

The gene calls are TRBV6-5 and TRBJ2-7; no definite D call. V lost 4 bases, J lost 7 bases, and 17 bases lay in between. The germline V gene encodes CDR1 MNHEY and CDR2 SVGAGI. The CDR3 contains 14 residues. The CDR3 bases are TGTGCCAGCAGTTTACAGCGTATCGGTTCGGAGCAGTACTTC. It is translated as CASSLQRIGSEQYF.

This chain connects TRBV30 to TRBJ1-1, with 8 bases identical to TRBD1. The germline gives CDR1 GTSNPN, CDR2 SVGIG (reference sequence). The CDR3 length is 14 residues. Trimming at V came to 4 bases and at J to 8 bases, leaving 12 bases not matched to a gene. CDR3 protein: CAWTQGQGGDEAFF. The CDR3 bases are TGTGCCTGGACTCAAGGACAGGGTGGAGACGAAGCTTTCTTT.

The J gene is TRBJ2-1, the V gene TRBV23-1; tentative D call: TRBD2 (6 bases). TRBV23-1 is given ORF status, its function remaining uncertain. The CDR3 length is 15 residues. Trimming shortened V by 2 bases and J by 8 bases, and 16 bases separated the two germline ends. In DNA form, the CDR3 reads TGCGCCAGCAGTCAAAAAGTGGTCTTAGCGGATGAGCAGTTCTTC. Its protein is CASSQKVVLADEQFF.

V and J are TRBV10-3 and TRBJ1-4; 10 bases are a match to TRBD1. This CDR3 has 14 residues. Germline V gene lookup returns CDR1 ENHRY and CDR2 SYGVKD. Losses at the gene ends were 11 bases for V and 6 bases for J; bases not matched to a gene: 9. CDR3 DNA: TGTGCCGCAAGACCGGGACAGGGGTATGAAAAACTGTTTTTT. The encoded protein is CAARPGQGYEKLFF.

This chain links TRBV25-1 with TRBJ2-3; D unresolved. The CDR3 is 12 amino acids. The V end lost 1 base, the J end lost 5 bases, and 4 bases lay between the germline ends. Germline V gene sequence: CDR1 MGHDK, CDR2 SYGVNS. CDR3 sequence: CASSEWGDTQYF. The CDR3 DNA reads as TGTGCCAGCAGTGAATGGGGAGATACGCAGTATTTT.

The chain links TRBV4-1 to TRBJ2-2; D is unclear. This CDR3 region has 16 residues. The germline V gene has CDR1 MGHRA and CDR2 YSYEKL. Trimming took 1 base from V and 1 from J, leaving 10 bases between them. The CDR3 is CASSQGGRLNTGELFF. The CDR3 DNA is TGCGCCAGCAGCCAAGGAGGCCGGCTGAACACCGGGGAGCTGTTTTTT.

The J gene is TRBJ2-3, the V gene TRBV4-3, with D maybe TRBD2 (6 bases). V shed 3 bases and J shed 4 bases, with 11 bases lying between them. CDR1 and CDR2 (germline): LGHNA, YSLEER. This CDR3 is 14 amino acids long. The CDR3 sequence: CASSQLWGADTQYF. The DNA of the CDR3 is TGCGCCAGCAGCCAGCTTTGGGGGGCAGATACGCAGTATTTT.

The rearrangement links TRBV5-8 to TRBJ2-7; D unclear. This CDR3 is built from 10 residues. CDR1 and CDR2 from the germline V gene are SGHTS and YDEGEE. V lost 4 bases to trimming and J lost 6 bases, with 5 bases between them. CDR3 residues: CASSGFEQYF. The CDR3 bases are TGTGCCAGCAGCGGATTCGAGCAGTACTTC. Supplemented by reference TRBV5-8 and TRBJ2-7, the full variable domain reads EAGVTQSPTHLIKTRGQQATLRCSPISGHTSVYWYQQALGLGLQFLLWYDEGEERNRGNFPPRFSGRQFPNYSSELNVNALELEDSALYLCASSGFEQYFGPGTRLTVT.

Of note for this clone: Other nucleotide sequences in the sample specify the same CDR3. The rearrangement joins TRBV5-1 to TRBJ2-7, with 7 bases fitting TRBD1. V shed 0 bases and J 0 bases; nucleotides not matched to a gene: 3. CDR1 and CDR2 from the germline V gene are SGHRS and YFSETQ. The CDR3 length is 15 residues. The CDR3 reads CASSLGQGISYEQYF. CDR3 in DNA: TGCGCCAGCAGCTTGGGACAGGGTATCTCCTACGAGCAGTACTTC.

This clone was counted once. The genes are TRBV27 and TRBJ2-7; possibly TRBD1 for D (5 bases). Trimming stripped 6 bases from V and 0 bases from J, with 15 bases between. CDR3 length: 15 amino acids. The germline gives CDR1 MNHEY, CDR2 SMNVEV (reference sequence). The CDR3 region has the DNA TGTGCCAGCAGCCCGGACATTCTTAGCTCCTACGAGCAGTACTTC. Its protein is CASSPDILSSYEQYF.

The chain is built from TRBV10-3 and TRBJ2-3; D is ambiguous. The germline V and J ends were trimmed by 2 bases and 4 bases, with 7 bases remaining between them. The CDR3 covers 13 residues. Germline V gene lookup returns CDR1 ENHRY and CDR2 SYGVKD. This CDR3 reads CAISETLSDTQYF. The CDR3 DNA follows: TGTGCCATCAGTGAGACCCTATCAGATACGCAGTATTTT.

This clone was observed many times. This specimen includes other DNA sequences encoding the same CDR3. This chain links TRBV18 with TRBJ2-3; D ambiguous. V lost 6 bases and J 2 bases, leaving 12 bases between the germline ends. In germline, CDR1 is KGHSH, CDR2 LQKENI. This CDR3 has 14 amino acids. The CDR3 spells CASSLGGYTDTQYF. The CDR3 DNA is TGTGCCAGCTCTCTCGGTGGATACACAGATACGCAGTATTTT. The variable domain in full, completed from reference TRBV18 and TRBJ2-3, reads NAGVMQNPRHLVRRRGQEARLRCSPMKGHSHVYWYRQLPEEGLKFMVYLQKENIIDESGMPKERFSAEFPKEGPSILRIQQVVRGDSAAYFCASSLGGYTDTQYFGPGTRLTVL.

This chain connects TRBV25-1 to TRBJ2-3; D may be TRBD1 (5 bases). Trimming took off 6 bases at V and 6 bases at J, with 16 bases between the two ends. Germline lookup yields CDR1 MGHDK and CDR2 SYGVNS. This CDR3 region has 14 residues. The CDR3 here is CASSYPGLGDTQYF. The CDR3 bases are TGTGCCAGCAGCTACCCAGGGTTAGGGGATACGCAGTATTTT.

V gene TRBV27 combines with J gene TRBJ2-3, with 7 bases fitting TRBD1. The J segment lost 2 bases and the V segment lost 7 bases, leaving 6 bases of the junction unmatched. In germline, CDR1 is MNHEY, CDR2 SMNVEV (reference sequence). This CDR3 is built from 14 residues. The CDR3 protein is CASTLTGVTDTQYF. For the CDR3, the DNA is TGTGCCAGCACCCTAACAGGGGTCACAGATACGCAGTATTTT.

The CDR3 region has the DNA TGTGCCAGCAGCTTATCTCCCGGAGGGCGCTACGAGCAGTACTTC. Protein sequence: CASSLSPGGRYEQYF. The chain is built from TRBV7-9 and TRBJ2-7; D is possibly TRBD2 (6 bases). CDR3 length: 15 amino acids. Between the trimmed V and J ends, which lost 2 bases and 3 bases, there was a span of 14 bases. Per the germline V gene, CDR1 is SEHNR and CDR2 is FQNEAQ (reference sequence). Full variable domain (missing parts from reference TRBV7-9 and TRBJ2-7): DTGVSQNPRHKITKRGQNVTFRCDPISEHNRLYWYRQTLGQGPEFLTYFQNEAQLEKSRLLSDRFSAERPKGSFSTLEIQRTEQGDSAMYLCASSLSPGGRYEQYFGPGTRLTVT.

The chain employs TRBV7-8 and TRBJ2-7, with 14 bases matching TRBD2. V was clipped by 0 bases and J by 6 bases; unmatched bases: 7. The CDR3 length is 17 residues. CDR1 and CDR2 from the germline V gene are SGHVS and FQNEAQ. This chain's CDR3 is CASSLATSGLAGAEQYF. The CDR3 DNA reads TGTGCCAGCAGCTTAGCTACGTCGGGACTAGCGGGAGCCGAGCAGTACTTC.

The CDR3 nucleotides are TGTGCCAGCAGAGACAGGGACGTTGAAGCTTTCTTT. It translates to CASRDRDVEAFF. The V call is TRBV2, the J call TRBJ1-1; 7 positions match TRBD1. Looked up from germline, CDR1 is SNHLY and CDR2 is FYNNEI. The ends lost 6 bases at V and 7 bases at J; junction bases unmatched: 5. CDR3 length: 12 residues.

The gene calls are TRBV21-1 and TRBJ2-7; TRBD1, the table's D call, was not compared with the DNA. TRBV21-1 is flagged as a pseudogene. This CDR3 contains 17 residues. The CDR3 DNA is TGTGCCAGCAGCAATGAGGGGGGACAGTCCCCCCACTACGAGCAGTACTTC. Encoded protein: CASSNEGGQSPHYEQYF.

The chain links TRBV9 to TRBJ2-7; 10 bases line up with TRBD2. The CDR3 covers 16 residues. Germline values: CDR1 SGDLS, CDR2 YYNGEE. V trimming: 0 bases; J trimming: 7 bases; junction bases outside the gene matches: 10. CDR3 DNA sequence: TGTGCCAGCAGCGTAGAGCCTAGCGGGGGCCCAGGGGAGCAGTACTTC. Protein product: CASSVEPSGGPGEQYF.

This clone was observed once. This chain links TRBV9 with TRBJ2-3; the match to TRBD2 covers 10 bases. CDR3 length equals 18 residues. Looked up from germline, CDR1 is SGDLS and CDR2 is YYNGEE. V shed 7 bases and J 3 bases; nucleotides not matched to a gene: 17. The CDR3 protein is CASALPGSGGAMTDTQYF. CDR3 DNA: TGTGCCAGCGCCCTCCCGGGGAGCGGGGGGGCCATGACAGATACGCAGTATTTT.

The rearrangement links TRBV5-1 to TRBJ2-7, with D possibly being TRBD1 (6 bases). Germline loops: CDR1 SGHRS, CDR2 YFSETQ. V was pared by 0 bases and J by 2 bases, with 6 bases between. CDR3 length: 13 residues. The CDR3 DNA sequence: TGCGCCAGCAGCTTGGACAGGGCCTACGAGCAGTACTTC. This translates into CASSLDRAYEQYF.

This clone was seen only once. The rearrangement uses TRBV9 and TRBJ2-5, with D maybe TRBD1 (5 bases). This CDR3 contains 14 residues. V lost 0 bases, J lost 1 base, and 7 bases lay in between. Germline V lookup: CDR1 SGDLS, CDR2 YYNGEE. The CDR3 DNA sequence: TGTGCCAGCAGCGTAGATGGGGCCCAAGAGACCCAGTACTTC. Its translation: CASSVDGAQETQYF.

The CDR3 DNA is TGTGCCAGCAGCTTAGCTCCAGGGGGAAGAGAGACCCAGTACTTC. Its protein product is CASSLAPGGRETQYF. The rearrangement joins TRBV7-9 to TRBJ2-5, with 7 bases lining up with TRBD1. This CDR3 region has 15 residues. Losses at the gene ends were 0 bases for V and 4 bases for J; bases not matched to a gene: 5. CDR1 and CDR2 (germline): SEHNR, FQNEAQ (reference sequence).

This clone has a single count. This CDR3 is also generated by other DNA sequences in the sample. This chain connects TRBV4-1 to TRBJ1-4; D gene ambiguous. The CDR3 contains 12 residues. Per germline, CDR1 MGHRA and CDR2 YSYEKL. The V and J ends lost 0 bases and 8 bases respectively, with 4 bases between them. The CDR3 DNA is TGCGCCAGCAGCCAAGAGGGCGAAAAACTGTTTTTT. This translates into CASSQEGEKLFF.